The text below deals with one T cell receptor (beta chain). It lacks a known antigen. The record has no base qualities; no much larger clone is one base away. Peripheral blood CD8+ and CD4+ T cells from healthy donors, Susac syndrome patients and multiple sclerosis patients were profiled using high-throughput TCR beta sequencing. Recently defined diagnostic criteria for definite or probable disease were met by the Susac syndrome patients. Bulk CD8+ and CD4+ T cells were purified by magnetic negative isolation, whereas CD8+ TEMRA cells were enriched by FACS. Blood was drawn into EDTA tubes, processed within 24 hours, and PBMCs were isolated by density gradient centrifugation. PBMCs intended for TCR sequencing were cryopreserved in liquid nitrogen and were subsequently thawed in a 37 degrees C water bath. Purity of sorted or isolated CD4+, CD8+ and CD8+ TEMRA cells was at least 90%. CDR1 and CDR2 (LGHDT, YNNKEL) derive from the germline V gene (reference sequence). The CDR3 goes from the cysteine to the phenylalanine over 16 residues. Of the read, only the CDR3 DNA is kept; its 48 bases are in frame from base 1. The V end gives up 1 base and the J end 3 bases, leaving 5 bases in the junction not matched to a gene.

This record comes from a study of CD8 T cells in Susac syndrome (dated by TCRdb to about 2019). At the level of the whole study: Among the Susac syndrome patients who were sequenced, clinically active disease was present in roughly six and clinical remission was observed in fewer than ten. Clonality of the CD8+ T cell repertoire was compared between over ten healthy donors, about 14 Susac syndrome patients and roughly 16 multiple sclerosis patients. Repertoire sequencing was used to test whether CD8+ T cell activation and differentiation in Susac syndrome was antigen driven. At blood withdrawal, Susac syndrome patients were therapy-naive, treated with corticosteroids (with IVIg additionally given to some), or treated with IVIg alone. The full study reports these points: CD8+ repertoires in Susac syndrome showed clonal expansion, which was highest in CD8+ TEMRA cells and was greater in clinically active patients than in remitting patients. Approximately 15 Susac-specific public clones were identified in the total CD8+ repertoire, and 5 or 6 Susac-specific public clones were identified in the CD8+ TEMRA repertoire. The number of individuals in the TCR sequencing and HLA analysis was recognized as being relatively small.

RNA was extracted with the RNeasy kit and about 0.5 to 1 ug was reverse transcribed using random hexamers. The immunoSEQ multiplex PCR assay, which covers 54 Vbeta and 13 Jbeta segments, was used to amplify TCR beta CDR3 regions. To correct PCR amplification bias, a synthetic template baseline was used for both primer optimization and computational correction. For the original study's pipeline: Reads were assigned to V, D and J genes according to IMGT and analyzed in immunoSEQ Analyzer, with only productive sequences retained. Clonality was calculated as one minus the Shannon entropy normalized by log2 of the number of productive unique sequences. For each patient and control, public and private clones were evaluated within the 100 most prevalent clones. Susac-specific clones were defined as absent from healthy and MS cohorts, 850 to 1,300 published viral clones and other ImmuneACCESS disease sequences. TCRdb reprocessing: public reads trimmed at Q25 with fastp, clones called with MiXCR, in-frame beta chains kept. Rows matching on CDR3 protein sequence are summarized as one entry with the most common DNA and genes. These V and J calls derive from TCRdb rather than the authors' analysis. Counted in this sample were approximately 120,000 distinct CDR3 sequences; around 96% of them appeared once. The ten largest clones represent around 0.2% of the sample.

The origin of this receptor is a human donor with Susac syndrome. What was sequenced was CD8+ T cells from PBMCs. The rearranged segments are TRBV3-1 and TRBJ2-7; 11 bases in the junction line up with TRBD2. The DNA reads as follows: TGTGCCAGCAGCCAAGCAGCTAGCGGGGGGCTCTACGAGCAGTACTTC. This gives the protein CASSQAASGGLYEQYF.